The 21 T cell receptor beta chains given below trace back to one sample, sequenced in a study of post-analysis software for immune sequencing data. Whole-study results and caveats: Relative to controls, patients had about five TRBV segments at higher frequency, with TRBV5-6, TRBV5-1 and TRBV20-1 among these.

cDNA libraries of TCR beta carried unique molecular identifiers. From the PCR reads, TCRdb called clonotypes with MiXCR, one entry per CDR3 protein. The data hold 600,000 to 700,000 distinct CDR3 sequences, with approximately 59% observed a single time. For these receptors, no antigen is known. Sequences were obtained from blood. The receptors were sampled from a girl aged 2 to 10 with multiple sclerosis.

The V call is TRBV10-3, the J call TRBJ1-5; D gene ambiguous. The CDR3 contains 17 residues. Deletions cut 0 bases from V and 4 bases from J, with 16 bases between. Looked up from germline, CDR1 is ENHRY and CDR2 is SYGVKD. CDR3 region: CAISESSVVSGNQPQHF. CDR3 bases: TGTGCCATCAGTGAGTCATCCGTGGTAAGCGGTAATCAGCCCCAGCATTTT.

This clonotype was observed a few times. The chain couples TRBV29-1 to TRBJ2-5, with D perhaps TRBD2 (6 bases). The germline gives CDR1 SQVTM, CDR2 ANQGSEA. The CDR3 length is 14 residues. V was pared by 6 bases and J by 2 bases, with 16 bases between. The CDR3 nucleotides read TGCAGCGTCCAGGGACCGGGAGTACAAGAGACCCAGTACTTC. It is translated as CSVQGPGVQETQYF. Supplemented by reference TRBV29-1 and TRBJ2-5, the full variable domain reads SAVISQKPSRDICQRGTSLTIQCQVDSQVTMMFWYRQQPGQSLTLIATANQGSEATYESGFVIDKFPISRPNLTFSTLTVSNMSPEDSSIYLCSVQGPGVQETQYFGPGTRLLVL.

The genes are TRBV29-1 and TRBJ2-5, with D hard to call. Germline CDR1 is SQVTM and CDR2 is ANQGSEA. Trimming shortened V by 6 bases and J by 4 bases, and 15 bases separated the two germline ends. This CDR3 region has 13 residues. This CDR3 reads CSVRLTTRETQYF. The DNA for the CDR3 is TGCAGCGTCAGACTTACCACGAGAGAGACCCAGTACTTC.

V and J are TRBV18 and TRBJ2-1; no clear D. V lost 3 bases and J 10 bases, leaving 13 bases between the germline ends. Germline V gene sequence: CDR1 KGHSH, CDR2 LQKENI. The CDR3 runs 13 residues. The CDR3 region is CASSPGERGEQFF. The DNA of the CDR3 is TGTGCCAGCTCACCCGGAGAACGTGGAGAGCAGTTCTTC. Drawing the rest from reference TRBV18 and TRBJ2-1, the complete variable domain is NAGVMQNPRHLVRRRGQEARLRCSPMKGHSHVYWYRQLPEEGLKFMVYLQKENIIDESGMPKERFSAEFPKEGPSILRIQQVVRGDSAAYFCASSPGERGEQFFGPGTRLTVL.

This clonotype showed up just a few times. The rearrangement links TRBV6-5 to TRBJ2-5, with 8 bases matching TRBD2. J gave up 8 bases and V 2 bases, and 10 bases lay outside the gene matches. CDR1 and CDR2 from the germline V gene are MNHEY and SVGAGI. This CDR3 comprises 15 residues. The CDR3, as DNA: TGTGCCAGCAGTTACACGAGCCGAGCGGGGGACACCCAGTACTTC. Translation gives CASSYTSRAGDTQYF.

This chain joins TRBV10-2 and TRBJ2-7; 9 bases match TRBD2. In germline, CDR1 is WSHSY, CDR2 SAAADI. This CDR3 is 13 amino acids long. V was pared by 6 bases and J by 5 bases, with 5 bases of the junction left unmatched. The DNA of the CDR3 is TGCGCCAGCAGCGGACTAGCGATGGACGAGCAGTACTTC. Residues: CASSGLAMDEQYF.

The rearrangement joins TRBV5-5 to TRBJ1-2; D uncertain. Per germline, CDR1 SGHKS and CDR2 YYEKEE (reference sequence). The CDR3 sequence is 11 residues long. V lost 4 bases and J 8 bases, leaving 9 bases between the germline ends. The CDR3, as DNA: TGTGCCAGCAGCCTAACAAGGGGCTACACCTTC. Translating it yields CASSLTRGYTF.

A few counts support this clonotype. The chain couples TRBV29-1 to TRBJ2-1, with 7 bases identical to TRBD2. Looked up from germline, CDR1 is SQVTM and CDR2 is ANQGSEA. The CDR3 totals 13 residues. V shed 7 bases and J 0 bases; nucleotides not matched to a gene: 3. The CDR3 is CSALAVSYNEQFF. In DNA form, the CDR3 reads TGCAGCGCTCTAGCGGTCTCCTACAATGAGCAGTTCTTC.

This sequence joins TRBV12-3 or TRBV12-4 and TRBJ2-5; 11 positions match TRBD2. V shed 1 base, J shed 2 bases, and the junction held 9 bases outside the gene matches. The CDR3 covers 18 residues. The CDR3 spells CASSLGLAGKNYQETQYF. The CDR3 DNA reads as TGTGCCAGCAGTTTAGGACTAGCGGGGAAAAACTATCAAGAGACCCAGTACTTC.

CDR3 loop: CASSYLSGGAVGETQYF. The CDR3 bases are TGTGCCAGCAGTTACCTTAGCGGGGGGGCAGTTGGGGAGACCCAGTACTTC. The rearrangement uses TRBV12-3 or TRBV12-4 and TRBJ2-5, with 11 bases identical to TRBD2. V was pared by 4 bases and J by 5 bases, with 12 bases of the junction left unmatched. The CDR3 extends over 17 amino acids.

This clonotype has a count of ten or more. The V gene is TRBV12-3 or TRBV12-4, the J gene TRBJ2-3, with D unclear. The V and J ends lost 6 bases and 5 bases respectively, with 6 bases between them. This CDR3 is 11 amino acids long. The CDR3 DNA reads TGTGCCAGCAGCTTTCGAGATACGCAGTATTTT. Its protein product is CASSFRDTQYF.

The chain joins TRBV9 to TRBJ2-5; 8 bases are shared with TRBD2. Germline V gene sequence: CDR1 SGDLS, CDR2 YYNGEE. This CDR3 has 15 residues. V dropped 3 bases and J dropped 4; count of bases not matched to a gene: 8. CDR3 amino acids: CASSAEAGLAETQYF. CDR3 sequence (DNA): TGTGCCAGCAGCGCAGAGGCAGGACTAGCAGAGACCCAGTACTTC.

In this sample, this clonotype turned up a few times. The V gene is TRBV19, the J gene TRBJ1-1, with D possibly matching TRBD1 (6 bases). Trimming removed 4 bases from V and 5 bases from J, with 11 bases in between. The CDR3 totals 13 residues. Germline V CDR1 and CDR2: LNHDA, SQIVND (reference sequence). The CDR3: CASSTGGGTEAFF. Here the CDR3 DNA reads TGTGCCAGTAGTACCGGGGGCGGAACTGAAGCTTTCTTT.

The CDR3 region is CAIKRQGTGNYGYTF. Written as DNA, the CDR3 is TGTGCCATCAAAAGACAGGGGACCGGTAACTATGGCTACACCTTC. The chain has TRBV19 and TRBJ1-2; 8 positions match TRBD1. After removal of 10 bases from V and 1 base from J, the junction contained 11 bases not matched to a gene. The germline CDR1 and CDR2 sequences are LNHDA and SQIVND (reference sequence). The CDR3 is made up of 15 amino acids.

This clonotype has a single count. The CDR3 DNA reads as TGCGCCAGCAGCCAAGATTCCCTAGCGGGAGCGGCTGAGACCCAGTACTTC. Translation: CASSQDSLAGAAETQYF. The chain combines TRBV4-1 with TRBJ2-7; 10 bases line up with TRBD2. Matching the DNA end better, TRBJ2-5 makes the J call doubtful. There are 17 residues in the CDR3. CDR1 is MGHRA and CDR2 is YSYEKL in the germline V gene.

This chain joins TRBV7-9 and TRBJ2-3; D tentatively reads TRBD1 or TRBD2 (6 bases each). This CDR3 region has 18 residues. Germline V gene lookup returns CDR1 SEHNR and CDR2 FQNEAQ (reference sequence). V lost 2 bases and J lost 1, with 19 bases in between. CDR3 sequence reads: CASSLSVGGEWGTDTQYF. The CDR3 region has the DNA TGTGCCAGCAGCTTAAGCGTGGGGGGCGAATGGGGCACAGATACGCAGTATTTT.

This chain joins TRBV6-1 and TRBJ1-1; 7 bases align to TRBD1. Germline lookup yields CDR1 MNHNS and CDR2 SASEGT. This CDR3 region has 13 residues. Trimming removed 7 bases from V and 2 bases from J; junction bases left unmatched: 4. The CDR3 region has the DNA TGTGCCAGCAATACAGGGGCAAACACTGAAGCTTTCTTT. Translating it yields CASNTGANTEAFF.

Only a few counts were recorded for this clonotype. The chain links TRBV29-1 to TRBJ2-1, with TRBD2 matching over 9 bases. The CDR3 sequence is 13 residues long. Germline loops: CDR1 SQVTM, CDR2 ANQGSEA. The J segment lost 7 bases and the V segment lost 5 bases, leaving 6 bases of the junction unmatched. The CDR3 loop reads CSVRGGRANEQFF. The CDR3, as DNA: TGCAGCGTTAGGGGCGGGAGGGCAAATGAGCAGTTCTTC.

This clonotype has only one observation. The J gene is TRBJ2-4, the V gene TRBV27; TRBD1 might be the D (6 bases). This CDR3 region has 15 residues. Germline V CDR1 and CDR2: MNHEY, SMNVEV (reference sequence). The V end lost 4 bases, the J end lost 3 bases, and 13 bases lay between the germline ends. DNA of the CDR3: TGTGCCAGCAGTTCAGGGGTTTTGGGCAAAAACATTCAGTACTTC. It codes for CASSSGVLGKNIQYF.

V gene TRBV4-2 combines with J gene TRBJ2-5, with D perhaps TRBD2 (5 bases). The germline V and J ends were trimmed by 0 bases and 4 bases, with 9 bases remaining between them. The CDR3 extends over 14 amino acids. CDR1 and CDR2 (germline): LGHNA, YNFKEQ. CDR3 DNA: TGTGCCAGCAGCCAAGATTCCCGGGGAGAGACCCAGTACTTC. Amino acids: CASSQDSRGETQYF.

The chain is built from TRBV7-2 and TRBJ2-3, with TRBD1 matching 9 bases. Germline V gives CDR1 SGHTA, CDR2 FQGNSA. The J segment lost 2 bases and the V segment lost 6 bases, leaving 12 bases of the junction unmatched. CDR3 length: 17 amino acids. CDR3 residues: CASSSPQGARVTDTQYF. The CDR3 nucleotides read TGTGCCAGCAGTTCCCCACAGGGGGCGCGGGTCACAGATACGCAGTATTTT.